A selection of T cell receptor beta chains follows, all from one sample in a study of cytomegalovirus exposure and HLA in healthy donors. Assay: immunoSEQ multiplex PCR; the TCRdb copy retains only in-frame clones and omits some. The sample has some 150,000 clones; around four fifths are singletons. The sample taken for sequencing was PBMCs. These receptors were collected from a female donor in good health and CMV-seronegative. The CDR3 runs from the conserved cysteine through the conserved F or W. The D gene is left open where the match is weak. Clone size appears in some rows only: once, few, many, or a class for an expanded clone.

D gene,J gene,V gene,clone size,CDR3 DNA,CDR3 protein
-,TRBJ1-5,TRBV5-3,-,TGTGCCAGAAGCTTTTGCGGTCAGCCCCAGCATTTT,CARSFCGQPQHF
-,TRBJ1-5,TRBV19,few,TGTGCCAGTAGTATAGGGGTCAGGCGGGATCAGCCCCAGCATTTT,CASSIGVRRDQPQHF
-,TRBJ2-1,TRBV28,-,TGTGCCAGCAGTTCACCCAGCTCCTACAATGAGCAGTTCTTC,CASSSPSSYNEQFF
-,TRBJ1-1,TRBV7-8,once,TGTGCCAGCAGCGGATACTCGGACAGCTTCACTGAAGCTTTCTTT,CASSGYSDSFTEAFF
TRBD2,TRBJ2-7,TRBV7-9,-,TGTGCCAGCAGCTTAACTAGCGGGGGGGATACCTACGAGCAGTACTTC,CASSLTSGGDTYEQYF
-,TRBJ2-7,TRBV5-5,few,TGTGCCAGCAGCTTGGGCGGTTCCTCCTACGAGCAGTACTTC,CASSLGGSSYEQYF
TRBD1,TRBJ2-1,TRBV2,-,TGTGCCAGCAAGTCGAGACAGGGTACCGATGAGCAGTTCTTC,CASKSRQGTDEQFF
-,TRBJ2-3,TRBV6-1,-,TGTGCCAGCAGTGTCGGAGGAACCACAGATACGCAGTATTTT,CASSVGGTTDTQYF
-,TRBJ2-2,TRBV9,few,TGTGCCAGCAGCGTACTAGGGGGCACCGGGGAGCTGTTTTTT,CASSVLGGTGELFF
TRBD1,TRBJ2-5,TRBV18,-,TGTGCCAGCTCACCACAACAGGGGCGAGAGACCCAGTACTTC,CASSPQQGRETQYF
-,TRBJ1-1,TRBV9,once,TGTGCCAGCAGCGTAGAGGCAGGCTGGGACACTGAAGCTTTCTTT,CASSVEAGWDTEAFF
-,TRBJ2-1,TRBV18,few,TGTGCCAGCTCACCTAAGACTAGCTCCTACAATGAGCAGTTCTTC,CASSPKTSSYNEQFF
TRBD2,TRBJ2-3,TRBV6-4,-,TGTGCCAGCAGTGACGGGACTAGCGCAGATACGCAGTATTTT,CASSDGTSADTQYF
-,TRBJ1-5,TRBV7-9,-,TGTGCCAGCAGCCGGGACCGGGATTCGGGGGCCCAGCATTTT,CASSRDRDSGAQHF
-,TRBJ2-5,TRBV28,once,TGTGCCAGCAGTTTATGGCTGAGGGAACAGACCCAGTACTTC,CASSLWLREQTQYF
-,TRBJ1-6,TRBV27,-,TGTGCCAGCAGTTTATTTGGGGGACCCGGGAGCTCCTATAATTCACCCCTCCACTTT,CASSLFGGPGSSYNSPLHF
-,TRBJ1-1,TRBV7-9,-,TGTGCCAGCAGCTTAAGTTTGACACCGAACACTGAAGCTTTCTTT,CASSLSLTPNTEAFF